The 14 T cell receptor beta chains below all came from one sample that was sequenced in a study of a mutant IDH1 vaccine in newly diagnosed glioma. Time point specified: week 11, during vaccination. Doses comprised 300 ug of mutant IDH1 20-mer peptide each, plus topical imiquimod. The protocol was immunoSEQ multiplex PCR, while the TCRdb copy is restricted to in-frame clones and leaves out a portion. The table records over 55,000 clones, under 90% of them present only once. The antigens of these receptors remain unknown. The sample here was PBMCs, taken from a glioma patient whose treatment included an IDH1 peptide vaccine. These receptors were obtained from a man aged 25 to 40 with glioma.

This clone was seen once. The chain uses TRBV27 and TRBJ2-1; TRBD2 matches 8 bases. The ends lost 3 bases at V and 4 bases at J; junction bases unmatched: 5. The germline CDR1 and CDR2 sequences are MNHEY and SMNVEV (reference sequence). This CDR3 has 15 residues. The DNA of the CDR3 is TGTGCCAGCAGTTTCATTAGCGGGATTTACAATGAGCAGTTCTTC. It is translated as CASSFISGIYNEQFF.

V and J are TRBV6-5 and TRBJ2-3, with no clear D. The CDR3 is made up of 13 amino acids. The germline V and J ends were trimmed by 0 bases and 5 bases, with 6 bases remaining between them. Germline CDR1 is MNHEY and CDR2 is SVGAGI. In DNA, the CDR3 is TGTGCCAGCAGTTACTCGGCCCGAGATACGCAGTATTTT. Protein: CASSYSARDTQYF.

V and J are TRBV21-1 and TRBJ1-5. TRBV21-1 is classified as a pseudogene. The length of the CDR3 is 11 residues. CDR3 amino acids: CASISWGPQHF. DNA of the CDR3: TGTGCCAGCATTTCGTGGGGGCCCCAGCATTTT.

The chain links TRBV4-1 to TRBJ2-7; 7 bases align to TRBD2. The V gene's germline CDR1 is MGHRA and CDR2 YSYEKL. J lost 6 bases, V lost 0 bases, and 2 bases had no gene match. The CDR3 totals 13 residues. This CDR3 reads CASSQELAIEQYF. The CDR3 nucleotides are TGCGCCAGCAGCCAAGAACTAGCGATCGAGCAGTACTTC.

This rearrangement joins TRBV5-1 to TRBJ2-5; D may be TRBD2 (5 bases). The CDR3 totals 14 residues. Trimming pared 4 bases from V and 3 bases from J, leaving 13 bases between. Per the germline V gene, CDR1 is SGHRS and CDR2 is YFSETQ. This chain's CDR3 is CASSNPSREETQYF. Here the CDR3 DNA reads TGCGCCAGCAGCAATCCTTCGAGGGAAGAGACCCAGTACTTC.

This clone was seen a handful of times. The CDR3 sequence is CASSQGGTGGQETQYF. CDR3 coding DNA: TGTGCCAGCAGCCAAGGGGGGACAGGGGGCCAAGAGACCCAGTACTTC. The chain is built from TRBV4-2 and TRBJ2-5; 11 bases align to TRBD1. Germline values: CDR1 LGHNA, CDR2 YNFKEQ. After removal of 1 base from V and 1 base from J, the junction contained 2 bases not matched to a gene. CDR3 length equals 16 residues.

This chain joins TRBV7-9 and TRBJ1-1, with 9 bases identical to TRBD1. The J segment lost 2 bases and the V segment lost 4 bases, leaving 5 bases of the junction unmatched. The CDR3 length is 15 residues. Germline values: CDR1 SEHNR, CDR2 FQNEAQ (reference sequence). This chain's CDR3 is CASSSYRGRNTEAFF. CDR3 DNA sequence: TGTGCCAGCAGCTCCTACAGGGGGCGTAACACTGAAGCTTTCTTT.

This clone was observed a single time. The chain uses TRBV21-1 and TRBJ1-1; the table's D gene call, TRBD1, was not cross checked with the DNA. TRBV21-1 is flagged as a pseudogene. The CDR3 is made up of 15 amino acids. In DNA, the CDR3 is TGTGCCAGCAGCAAGGGGCAGGGTCGGCGGACTGAAGCTTTCTTT. Its translation: CASSKGQGRRTEAFF.

The chain combines TRBV30 with TRBJ1-2; D is possibly TRBD1 (5 bases). There are 15 residues in the CDR3. In germline, CDR1 is GTSNPN, CDR2 SVGIG (reference sequence). Deletions cut 3 bases from V and 3 bases from J, with 17 bases between. CDR3 loop: CAWRDPAGAYYGYTF. The DNA of the CDR3 is TGTGCCTGGAGAGACCCGGCCGGGGCCTACTATGGCTACACCTTC.

This chain links TRBV6-6 with TRBJ2-1; D remains unclear. The V gene lost 6 bases and the J gene lost 3 bases, with 12 bases spanning the gap. From germline, CDR1 is MNHNY and CDR2 SVGAGI (reference sequence). This CDR3 spans 14 amino acids. The CDR3 DNA reads as TGTGCCAGCAGCGAACTTGGGGACTACAATGAGCAGTTCTTC. Its protein product is CASSELGDYNEQFF.

J is TRBJ2-5 and V is TRBV19; 9 bases are shared with TRBD1. The J call may not be correct, given that the DNA end is closer to TRBJ2-7. There are 13 residues in the CDR3. Germline lookup yields CDR1 LNHDA and CDR2 SQIVND (reference sequence). CDR3 bases: TGTGCCAGTATGGAGACAGGGGGCTACGAGCAGTACTTC. Amino acids: CASMETGGYEQYF.

The rearrangement uses TRBV6-5 and TRBJ2-3; D is uncertain. This CDR3 contains 13 residues. Trimming took off 2 bases at V and 4 bases at J, with 7 bases between the two ends. Per the germline V gene, CDR1 is MNHEY and CDR2 is SVGAGI. The CDR3 nucleotides read TGTGCCAGCAGTTACACAATGTCAGATACGCAGTATTTT. It encodes CASSYTMSDTQYF.

The chain couples TRBV2 to TRBJ1-1; tentative D call: TRBD1 (5 bases). The V end was cut by 7 bases, the J end by 5 bases, with 17 bases between. This CDR3 comprises 14 residues. CDR1 is SNHLY and CDR2 is FYNNEI in the germline V gene. DNA of the CDR3: TGTGCCAGCATGAGCCAAATACGGGGGACTGAAGCTTTCTTT. It yields the protein CASMSQIRGTEAFF.

The chain employs TRBV7-8 and TRBJ2-1; 7 bases fit TRBD2. With 1 base clipped from V and 2 bases from J, the junction kept 14 bases outside the gene matches. The CDR3 length is 19 residues. Germline V gives CDR1 SGHVS, CDR2 FQNEAQ. CDR3 nucleotides: TGTGCCAGCAGCTTAGGTCGGGAGGCTCCTTACTTAACCTACAATGAGCAGTTCTTC. Amino acid sequence: CASSLGREAPYLTYNEQFF.